The clone carrying this TCR beta chain was counted a single time. Its antigen is not known. This specimen comes from a study of blood T cells in healthy people across ages. Points from the study as a whole: Roughly linearly, TCR beta diversity per million T cells fell as age increased.

The use of a sample-barcoded 5' primer and a J-beta primer mix characterized a second PCR of roughly 6 to 11 cycles. Each CDR3 protein gets one entry after TCRdb re-called the 5' RACE reads with MiXCR. Among about 900,000 distinct CDR3 sequences listed, 40% to 60% were seen once. In germline, CDR1 is SGHTA, CDR2 FQGNSA. The CDR3 has 15 residues. V is TRBV7-2 and J is TRBJ2-4, with 7 positions matching TRBD2. The J call may be incorrect, as the DNA end agrees better with TRBJ2-7. The TCR originated in a man aged 30-40 years in good health. Material for sequencing was blood. This chain's CDR3 is CASSPYGGSSYEQYF. The CDR3 DNA is TGTGCCAGCAGCCCCTACGGGGGGAGCTCCTACGAGCAGTACTTC.